These 30 T cell receptor beta chains were all obtained from the same sample, sequenced in a study of naive and memory T cell subsets. The SP2 primer and nested alpha and beta constant region primers amplified ligated cDNA in four rounds. TCRdb called the 5' RACE reads again in MiXCR, with one record for every CDR3 protein. The data hold 57,000 or so distinct CDR3 sequences, with 7.2% observed a single time. The library had UMIs added by 3' ligation of an oligonucleotide to TCR cDNA. The receptors come from a male donor in good health.

In this sample, this clonotype turned up many times. CDR3 in DNA: TGCGCCAGCAGCCAAGACGAGGCGTTGAACACTGAAGCTTTCTTT. The encoded protein is CASSQDEALNTEAFF. The V gene is TRBV4-1, the J gene TRBJ1-1; no clear D. The CDR3 runs to 15 residues. Trimming cost V 0 bases and J 0 bases, with 8 bases left between them. Germline assignment: CDR1 MGHRA and CDR2 YSYEKL.

This clonotype was picked up many times. The chain joins TRBV20-1 to TRBJ2-1; 7 nucleotides agree with TRBD1. The CDR3 totals 15 residues. Per the germline V gene, CDR1 is DFQATT and CDR2 is SNEGSKA (reference sequence). The trim removed 0 bases at V and 7 bases at J, leaving 9 bases unmatched. The CDR3 nucleotides are TGCAGTGCTAGAGATCAGGAACAGGGGTGGAATGAGCAGTTCTTC. Translation: CSARDQEQGWNEQFF.

This clonotype was counted once. Being one base from a much bigger clone, this may be a read error. This chain links TRBV7-2 with TRBJ2-5; possible D gene TRBD2, 6 bases. Germline values: CDR1 SGHTA, CDR2 FQGNSA. CDR3 length: 13 amino acids. DNA for the CDR3: TGTGCCAGCAGAAGACCCCCGGGGGAGACCCAGTGCTTC. Protein product: CASRRPPGETQCF. Using reference TRBV7-2 and TRBJ2-5 for the parts outside the CDR3, the full variable domain is GAGVSQSPSNKVTEKGKDVELRCDPISGHTALYWYRQSLGQGLEFLIYFQGNSAPDKSGLPSDRFSAERTGGSVSTLTIQRTQQEDSAVYLCASRRPPGETQCFGPGTRLLVL.

This clonotype was seen a few times. The V call is TRBV5-4, the J call TRBJ2-5; no clear D. V shed 0 bases and J shed 2 bases, with 5 bases lying between them. The CDR3 runs 13 residues. Germline values: CDR1 SGHNT, CDR2 YYREEE (reference sequence). CDR3 DNA: TGTGCCAGCAGCTTGGCTAGTCAAGAGACCCAGTACTTC. It is translated as CASSLASQETQYF.

There are a few counts of this clonotype. This chain joins TRBV7-9 and TRBJ2-7, with D hard to call. The CDR3 extends over 12 amino acids. The V end lost 5 bases, the J end lost 5 bases, and 10 bases lay between the germline ends. The germline gives CDR1 SEHNR, CDR2 FQNEAQ (reference sequence). This chain's CDR3 is CASSGSYDEQYF. The CDR3 DNA reads as TGTGCCAGCAGCGGCTCCTACGACGAGCAGTACTTC. The full variable domain, rest sourced from reference TRBV7-9 and TRBJ2-7, is DTGVSQNPRHKITKRGQNVTFRCDPISEHNRLYWYRQTLGQGPEFLTYFQNEAQLEKSRLLSDRFSAERPKGSFSTLEIQRTEQGDSAMYLCASSGSYDEQYFGPGTRLTVT.

This rearrangement joins TRBV24-1 to TRBJ2-5; no clear D gene. CDR1 is KGHDR and CDR2 is SFDVKD in the germline V gene. The CDR3 consists of 11 residues. Trimming left V 3 bases short and J 3 bases short, with 1 base between. The CDR3 here is CATSDEETQYF. For the CDR3, the DNA is TGTGCCACCAGTGATGAAGAGACCCAGTACTTC.

A few counts support this clonotype. V usage is TRBV20-1 and J usage is TRBJ2-3, with D uncertain. CDR3 length: 14 amino acids. The V and J ends lost 6 bases and 4 bases respectively, with 17 bases between them. Germline V gene lookup returns CDR1 DFQATT and CDR2 SNEGSKA (reference sequence). The chain's CDR3 is CSAKTVFAADTQYF. DNA of the CDR3: TGCAGTGCCAAAACAGTGTTCGCAGCAGATACGCAGTATTTT.

Ten or more counts support this clonotype. The rearrangement links TRBV29-1 to TRBJ2-1, with TRBD1 identical over 7 bases. CDR1 and CDR2 from the germline V gene are SQVTM and ANQGSEA. CDR3 length: 12 amino acids. V dropped 7 bases and J dropped 7; count of bases not matched to a gene: 7. CDR3 coding DNA: TGCAGCGGAAGACAGGGTACGAATGAGCAGTTCTTC. Protein: CSGRQGTNEQFF.

This clonotype was seen ten or more times. The gene calls are TRBV10-3 and TRBJ1-1, with D possibly matching TRBD1 (6 bases). Germline V gene lookup returns CDR1 ENHRY and CDR2 SYGVKD. CDR3 size: 16 residues. Trimming pared 2 bases from V and 0 bases from J, leaving 13 bases between. This CDR3 reads CAISEADRRMNTEAFF. The CDR3 DNA sequence: TGTGCCATCAGTGAGGCTGACAGGAGAATGAACACTGAAGCTTTCTTT.

This clonotype has at least ten counts. The rearrangement links TRBV10-2 to TRBJ2-5; 14 bases match TRBD2. The CDR3 totals 14 residues. CDR1 WSHSY and CDR2 SAAADI come from the germline V gene. The V segment lost 10 bases and the J segment 5 bases; nucleotides outside the gene matches: 6. CDR3 sequence: CATTSGGAVETQYF. The CDR3 DNA reads TGCGCCACGACTAGCGGGGGGGCGGTGGAGACCCAGTACTTC.

The sample holds many counts of this clonotype. V usage is TRBV4-2 and J usage is TRBJ2-7, with D possibly being TRBD1 (6 bases). The V end lost 4 bases, the J end lost 7 bases, and 17 bases lay between the germline ends. Germline V lookup: CDR1 LGHNA, CDR2 YNFKEQ. There are 14 residues in the CDR3. DNA for the CDR3: TGTGCCAGCAGCCCGGTGGACAGCCCCTCTGAGCAGTACTTC. This encodes CASSPVDSPSEQYF.

This clonotype has just a few counts. This chain links TRBV7-9 with TRBJ2-3, with 12 bases that match TRBD2. The CDR3 spans 17 residues. Trimming removed 4 bases from V and 2 bases from J; junction bases left unmatched: 7. Germline CDR1 and CDR2: SEHNR and FQNEAQ (reference sequence). This CDR3 reads CASSSRLAGVFTDTQYF. CDR3 sequence (DNA): TGTGCCAGCAGCTCAAGACTAGCGGGGGTCTTCACAGATACGCAGTATTTT.

The table lists this clonotype with a few counts. The chain has TRBV11-2 and TRBJ2-5; TRBD2 matches 8 bases. Germline V lookup: CDR1 SGHAT, CDR2 FQNNGV. This CDR3 contains 14 residues. V lost 4 bases, J lost 5 bases, and 6 bases stayed unmatched. The CDR3 bases are TGTGCCAGCAGCTACCTACCGGGAGGGGAGACCCAGTACTTC. Translated: CASSYLPGGETQYF. Combining the CDR3 with reference TRBV11-2 and TRBJ2-5 gives the whole variable domain EAGVAQSPRYKIIEKRQSVAFWCNPISGHATLYWYQQILGQGPKLLIQFQNNGVVDDSQLPKDRFSAERLKGVDSTLKIQPAKLEDSAVYLCASSYLPGGETQYFGPGTRLLVL.

CDR3 nucleotide sequence: TGTGCCAGCAGCCAACATGCGTATATAGGAAATCAGCCCCAGCATTTT. Translation: CASSQHAYIGNQPQHF. The gene calls are TRBV3-1 and TRBJ1-5, with D hard to call. The CDR3 consists of 16 residues. The V and J ends lost 2 bases and 4 bases respectively, with 15 bases between them. Looked up from germline, CDR1 is LGHDT and CDR2 is YNNKEL (reference sequence). Full variable domain (missing parts from reference TRBV3-1 and TRBJ1-5): DTAVSQTPKYLVTQMGNDKSIKCEQNLGHDTMYWYKQDSKKFLKIMFSYNNKELIINETVPNRFSPKSPDKAHLNLHINSLELGDSAVYFCASSQHAYIGNQPQHFGDGTRLSIL.

The chain is built from TRBV19 and TRBJ2-7; unclear D gene. This CDR3 has 14 residues. Trimming left V 3 bases short and J 0 bases short, with 9 bases between. Germline CDR1 is LNHDA and CDR2 is SQIVND (reference sequence). In nucleotides, the CDR3 is TGTGCCAGTAGTATGACAACCCCCTCCTACGAGCAGTACTTC. This encodes CASSMTTPSYEQYF.

The chain couples TRBV4-1 to TRBJ2-7, with TRBD1 identical over 9 bases. CDR3 length: 17 residues. The trim removed 3 bases at V and 3 bases at J, leaving 12 bases unmatched. Germline CDR1 MGHRA, CDR2 YSYEKL. CDR3: CASSQSPLRDRDYEQYF. The CDR3 nucleotides read TGCGCCAGCAGCCAGTCCCCCCTCCGGGACAGGGACTACGAGCAGTACTTC.

This clonotype has ten or more counts. This sequence joins TRBV6-2 or TRBV6-3 and TRBJ1-1; D is ambiguous. Trimming cost V 4 bases and J 11 bases, with 17 bases left between them. Germline values: CDR1 MNHEY, CDR2 SVGEGT. This CDR3 comprises 13 residues. In DNA form, the CDR3 reads TGTGCCAGCAGTTTCGGGCTAAGGGAGCAGGCTTTCTTT. This codes for CASSFGLREQAFF.

The chain uses TRBV6-5 and TRBJ1-5, with D hard to call. Trimming took 6 bases from V and 0 from J, leaving 6 bases between them. The germline V gene has CDR1 MNHEY and CDR2 SVGAGI. The CDR3 extends over 13 amino acids. The CDR3 protein is CASRQSSNQPQHF. CDR3 nucleotide sequence: TGTGCCAGCAGACAGAGTAGCAATCAGCCCCAGCATTTT.

The table lists this clonotype with a few counts. J is TRBJ2-6 and V is TRBV12-3 or TRBV12-4; no clear D gene. V was pared by 6 bases and J by 4 bases, with 7 bases between. The length of the CDR3 is 13 residues. The CDR3 reads CASRLAGANVLTF. The CDR3 nucleotides are TGTGCCAGCAGATTGGCAGGGGCCAACGTCCTGACTTTC.

This clonotype appeared a few times. The chain combines TRBV5-6 with TRBJ1-1; no reliable D call. The length of the CDR3 is 14 residues. V was pared by 2 bases and J by 0 bases, with 8 bases between. The germline gives CDR1 SGHDT, CDR2 YYEEEE. The CDR3 DNA follows: TGTGCCAGCAGCTTATTGACGGTGAACACTGAAGCTTTCTTT. This encodes CASSLLTVNTEAFF.

This clonotype was observed a handful of times. The chain couples TRBV7-2 to TRBJ2-7; 10 bases align to TRBD2. The CDR3 is made up of 15 amino acids. Germline V gene lookup returns CDR1 SGHTA and CDR2 FQGNSA. The V gene end was trimmed by 4 bases and the J gene end by 0 bases; junction bases not matched to a gene: 3. CDR3 nucleotide sequence: TGTGCCAGCAGCTGGACTAGCGGAAGCTCCTACGAGCAGTACTTC. Translation gives CASSWTSGSSYEQYF.

In its sample, this clonotype was seen a few times. The chain joins TRBV2 to TRBJ2-1, with a weak D call TRBD2 (7 bases). Germline lookup yields CDR1 SNHLY and CDR2 FYNNEI. Trimming shortened V by 4 bases and J by 5 bases, and 15 bases separated the two germline ends. The CDR3 has 15 residues. The CDR3 protein is CASSVDGGTNNEQFF. CDR3 coding DNA: TGTGCCAGCAGTGTGGACGGGGGGACAAACAATGAGCAGTTCTTC.

The chain recombines TRBV30 with TRBJ2-7, with D hard to call. Trimming shortened V by 0 bases and J by 2 bases, and 11 bases separated the two germline ends. This CDR3 has 14 amino acids. Germline loops: CDR1 GTSNPN, CDR2 SVGIG (reference sequence). CDR3 DNA sequence: TGTGCCTGGAGTGTATCTGGAACGGCCTACGAGCAGTACTTC. Translated: CAWSVSGTAYEQYF.

The V gene is TRBV5-4, the J gene TRBJ1-2; the D is unclear. Germline V gives CDR1 SGHNT, CDR2 YYREEE (reference sequence). CDR3 length: 14 residues. V was cut by 5 bases and J by 4 bases, with 15 bases left in between. The CDR3 DNA is TGTGCCAGCAGACCCACCCAGATACTCTATGGCTACACCTTC. It translates to CASRPTQILYGYTF.

The sample holds many counts of this clonotype. The rearrangement links TRBV27 to TRBJ2-3, with D possibly matching TRBD2 (5 bases). CDR1 and CDR2 (germline): MNHEY, SMNVEV (reference sequence). Trimming left V 8 bases short and J 0 bases short, with 18 bases between. This CDR3 contains 16 residues. The CDR3 loop is CASADPRGFSTDTQYF. In nucleotides, the CDR3 is TGTGCCAGCGCGGACCCTCGGGGATTTAGCACAGATACGCAGTATTTT.

This chain links TRBV4-2 with TRBJ2-7; D gene unclear. The V gene lost 0 bases and the J gene lost 6 bases, with 24 bases spanning the gap. CDR1 is LGHNA, CDR2 YNFKEQ, per germline. This CDR3 has 18 residues. Here the CDR3 reads CASSQDLGSRLADSEQYF. The CDR3 nucleotides are TGTGCCAGCAGCCAAGACCTCGGGTCGCGTCTGGCCGATTCCGAGCAGTACTTC.

This clonotype was found many times. V gene TRBV5-1 combines with J gene TRBJ2-5, with 7 bases that match TRBD1. The V gene's germline CDR1 is SGHRS and CDR2 YFSETQ. Trimming at V came to 2 bases and at J to 2 bases, leaving 6 bases not matched to a gene. This CDR3 comprises 15 residues. The CDR3 DNA is TGCGCCAGCAGCTTTGGAACAGGGGATCAAGAGACCCAGTACTTC. As protein: CASSFGTGDQETQYF.

The table lists this clonotype with many counts. The chain has TRBV6-6 and TRBJ1-1, with D uncertain. CDR3 length: 18 residues. V was clipped by 0 bases and J by 1 base, with 18 bases between them. Germline CDR1 and CDR2: MNHNY and SVGAGI (reference sequence). Written as DNA, the CDR3 is TGTGCCAGCAGTTACTCGGAAGGTATGGGGTTGAGGAACACTGAAGCTTTCTTT. Protein: CASSYSEGMGLRNTEAFF.

J is TRBJ1-3 and V is TRBV30; 11 positions agree with TRBD1. The J segment lost 4 bases and the V segment lost 5 bases, leaving 4 bases of the junction unmatched. The CDR3 covers 14 residues. Looked up from germline, CDR1 is GTSNPN and CDR2 is SVGIG (reference sequence). The CDR3 DNA reads TGTGCCTGGCTGGACAGGGGGCGAGGAAACACCATATATTTT. It translates to CAWLDRGRGNTIYF.

This clonotype occurred a few times. The rearrangement links TRBV18 to TRBJ1-5; the match to TRBD1 covers 10 bases. This CDR3 region has 14 residues. The V gene's germline CDR1 is KGHSH and CDR2 LQKENI. The V gene end was trimmed by 2 bases and the J gene end by 5 bases; junction bases not matched to a gene: 0. CDR3 sequence: CASSPGTGDQPQHF. The CDR3 DNA sequence: TGTGCCAGCTCACCAGGGACAGGGGATCAGCCCCAGCATTTT. Full variable domain (rest looked up from reference TRBV18 and TRBJ1-5): NAGVMQNPRHLVRRRGQEARLRCSPMKGHSHVYWYRQLPEEGLKFMVYLQKENIIDESGMPKERFSAEFPKEGPSILRIQQVVRGDSAAYFCASSPGTGDQPQHFGDGTRLSIL.